This T cell receptor (beta chain) was sequenced in a study of shared T cell receptors in the human thymus. Trimming cost V 0 bases and J 2 bases; bases outside gene matches: 5. Germline V gives CDR1 SEHNR, CDR2 FQNEAQ (reference sequence). This CDR3 spans 18 amino acids. Using immunoSEQ multiplex PCR, the repertoire was profiled, and TCRdb retains in-frame clones only, with some absent. The sample carries roughly 500,000 clones, roughly 74% recorded once. These data are also associated with another study on human thymus T cells. That report notes: Donor material was obtained from healthy Finnish infants undergoing corrective surgery for congenital heart defects. Across thymic and blood repertoires, the usage of V and J genes appeared to be biased. Related work showed strongly overlapping thymic repertoires across unrelated individuals.

The material sequenced was thymocytes. The clonotype originates from a boy in the first two years of life with a congenital heart defect. The chain has TRBV7-9 and TRBJ2-3; 13 nucleotides align to TRBD2. Here the CDR3 DNA reads TGTGCCAGCAGCTTAGCGCCGGGACTAGCGGGATACACAGATACGCAGTATTTT. Its protein product is CASSLAPGLAGYTDTQYF.